Listed here are 17 T cell receptor beta chains from one sample, sequenced in a study of T cell changes during pregnancy in multiple sclerosis. Method: immunoSEQ multiplex PCR; TCRdb's copy keeps in-frame clones and lacks some. The sample consists of nearly 110,000 clones, approximately 90% of them appearing once. The material was peripheral blood, obtained in the third trimester of pregnancy. These receptors were collected from a female donor in good health, enrolled as a control in a pregnancy study.

The J gene is TRBJ2-1, the V gene TRBV29-1; perhaps TRBD2 as D (6 bases). Germline CDR1 and CDR2: SQVTM and ANQGSEA. The length of the CDR3 is 12 residues. V gave up 1 base and J gave up 5 bases, with 6 bases separating them. For the CDR3, the DNA is TGCAGCGTTGAAGGCGGGGACAATGAGCAGTTCTTC. Its protein is CSVEGGDNEQFF.

The table lists this clone with a few counts. Here the CDR3 reads CASRTRRSDTQYF. The DNA of the CDR3 is TGTGCCAGCAGGACCCGCAGGTCAGATACGCAGTATTTT. The chain couples TRBV2 to TRBJ2-3; D unresolved. V was trimmed by 6 bases and J by 4 bases, leaving 11 bases between them. In germline, CDR1 is SNHLY, CDR2 FYNNEI. The CDR3 loop spans 13 amino acids.

The chain links TRBV5-6 to TRBJ2-3; 11 positions match TRBD2. Germline values: CDR1 SGHDT, CDR2 YYEEEE. The CDR3 covers 19 residues. V was pared by 0 bases and J by 1 base, with 10 bases of the junction left unmatched. The CDR3 spells CASSLVASGGLPGTDTQYF. The CDR3 DNA reads TGTGCCAGCAGCTTGGTTGCTAGCGGGGGGCTCCCGGGCACAGATACGCAGTATTTT. The whole variable domain, filled in from reference TRBV5-6 and TRBJ2-3, reads DAGVTQSPTHLIKTRGQQVTLRCSPKSGHDTVSWYQQALGQGPQFIFQYYEEEERQRGNFPDRFSGHQFPNYSSELNVNALLLGDSALYLCASSLVASGGLPGTDTQYFGPGTRLTVL.

The chain is built from TRBV4-1 and TRBJ2-2; 11 positions match TRBD2. Trimming at V came to 1 base and at J to 7 bases, leaving 8 bases not matched to a gene. CDR3 length equals 17 residues. Looked up from germline, CDR1 is MGHRA and CDR2 is YSYEKL. The CDR3 DNA follows: TGCGCCAGCAGCCAAGTCGGATTCCTAGCGGGGGGCGGGGAGCTGTTTTTT. Its translation: CASSQVGFLAGGGELFF.

The chain carries TRBV7-2 and TRBJ2-3; TRBD2 matches 9 bases. CDR3 length: 18 residues. V lost 2 bases and J lost 3; bases outside the gene matches: 12. From germline, CDR1 is SGHTA and CDR2 FQGNSA. As DNA, the CDR3 is TGTGCCAGCAGCTTAATTTTCGGCGGGGGGGCTTTAACAGATACGCAGTATTTT. Translated, it gives CASSLIFGGGALTDTQYF.

This sequence joins TRBV7-3 and TRBJ1-2, with 8 positions matching TRBD1. Per germline, CDR1 SGHTA and CDR2 FQGTGA. This CDR3 has 13 residues. Germline trimming cut 0 bases from V and 6 bases from J; bases unmatched to any gene: 0. CDR3 sequence: CASSLTTGDGYTF. The DNA for the CDR3 is TGTGCCAGCAGCTTAACGACAGGGGATGGCTACACCTTC. Based on the CDR3 plus reference TRBV7-3 and TRBJ1-2, the full variable domain is GAGVSQTPSNKVTEKGKYVELRCDPISGHTALYWYRQSLGQGPEFLIYFQGTGAADDSGLPNDRFFAVRPEGSVSTLKIQRTERGDSAVYLCASSLTTGDGYTFGSGTRLTVV.

This clone occurred a few times. The CDR3 DNA reads as TGTGCCAGCAGGAGGGTCACCGGGGAGCTGTTTTTT. Protein sequence: CASRRVTGELFF. The chain couples TRBV6-5 to TRBJ2-2, with a tentative D call TRBD2 (5 bases). Germline V lookup: CDR1 MNHEY, CDR2 SVGAGI. Between the trimmed V and J ends, which lost 6 bases and 4 bases, there was a span of 6 bases. This CDR3 region has 12 residues.

The rearrangement links TRBV2 to TRBJ1-6, with D possibly TRBD1 on 5 matching bases. V lost 6 bases, J lost 7 bases, and 13 bases lay in between. CDR1 SNHLY and CDR2 FYNNEI come from the germline V gene. The CDR3 loop spans 14 amino acids. Here the CDR3 reads CASRGGLTNSPLHF. Written as DNA, the CDR3 is TGTGCCAGCAGGGGGGGACTGACGAATTCACCCCTCCACTTT.

The rearrangement uses TRBV19 and TRBJ1-2, with TRBD1 as a possible D gene (6 bases). In germline, CDR1 is LNHDA, CDR2 SQIVND (reference sequence). V was pared by 3 bases and J by 8 bases, with 16 bases between. The CDR3 totals 14 residues. The CDR3 here is CASSIRGGGAGYTF. DNA for the CDR3: TGTGCCAGTAGTATTCGCGGGGGGGGCGCAGGCTACACCTTC.

The V gene is TRBV7-9, the J gene TRBJ2-4; D is uncertain. Trimming took off 0 bases at V and 2 bases at J, with 8 bases between the two ends. The germline CDR1 and CDR2 sequences are SEHNR and FQNEAQ (reference sequence). This CDR3 is built from 15 residues. CDR3 loop: CASSLAMAPKNIQYF. CDR3 DNA sequence: TGTGCCAGCAGCTTAGCTATGGCCCCCAAAAACATTCAGTACTTC. Combining the CDR3 with reference TRBV7-9 and TRBJ2-4 gives the whole variable domain DTGVSQNPRHKITKRGQNVTFRCDPISEHNRLYWYRQTLGQGPEFLTYFQNEAQLEKSRLLSDRFSAERPKGSFSTLEIQRTEQGDSAMYLCASSLAMAPKNIQYFGAGTRLSVL.

This chain links TRBV4-3 with TRBJ2-2, with a weak D call TRBD1 (5 bases). CDR1 and CDR2 from the germline V gene are LGHNA and YSLEER. The CDR3 covers 16 residues. Trimming cost V 0 bases and J 2 bases, with 10 bases left between them. The CDR3 here is CASSQDVGVNTGELFF. The CDR3 bases are TGCGCCAGCAGCCAAGACGTAGGGGTAAACACCGGGGAGCTGTTTTTT.

V is TRBV27 and J is TRBJ1-5; D perhaps matches TRBD1 (5 bases). The CDR3 is made up of 16 amino acids. Trimming shortened V by 2 bases and J by 1 base, and 12 bases separated the two germline ends. Germline V gene data show CDR1 as MNHEY and CDR2 as SMNVEV (reference sequence). CDR3 residues: CASSLPWGVSNQPQHF. In DNA, the CDR3 is TGTGCCAGCAGTTTACCCTGGGGGGTAAGCAATCAGCCCCAGCATTTT.

This clone was picked up a small number of times. The V gene is TRBV5-6, the J gene TRBJ1-2, with 9 bases that match TRBD1. The CDR3 runs to 11 residues. Germline assignment: CDR1 SGHDT and CDR2 YYEEEE. Trimming removed 4 bases from V and 10 bases from J; junction bases left unmatched: 2. DNA for the CDR3: TGTGCCAGCAGCGGGACAGGGAACTACACCTTC. Translated, it gives CASSGTGNYTF.

The genes are TRBV30 and TRBJ1-2; possible D gene TRBD1, 6 bases. The germline CDR1 and CDR2 sequences are GTSNPN and SVGIG (reference sequence). Trimming left V 4 bases short and J 2 bases short, with 14 bases between. CDR3 length equals 14 residues. This CDR3 is CAWTQYGQNYGYTF. CDR3 nucleotides: TGTGCCTGGACCCAGTACGGACAGAACTATGGCTACACCTTC.

The chain uses TRBV5-4 and TRBJ2-7; 8 nucleotides align to TRBD2. There are 14 residues in the CDR3. The V segment lost 0 bases and the J segment 7 bases; nucleotides outside the gene matches: 6. Germline lookup yields CDR1 SGHNT and CDR2 YYREEE (reference sequence). The chain's CDR3 is CASSLAGGAEEQYF. The CDR3 region has the DNA TGTGCCAGCAGCTTGGCCGGGGGGGCGGAAGAGCAGTACTTC.

This clone showed up just once. V and J are TRBV29-1 and TRBJ2-7; TRBD2 matches 8 bases. This CDR3 is built from 14 residues. J lost 0 bases, V lost 6 bases, and 7 bases had no gene match. Looked up from germline, CDR1 is SQVTM and CDR2 is ANQGSEA. The CDR3 here is CSVETSGTSYEQYF. Here the CDR3 DNA reads TGCAGCGTCGAAACTAGCGGCACCTCCTACGAGCAGTACTTC.

The chain couples TRBV30 to TRBJ2-1; no reliable D call. Germline lookup yields CDR1 GTSNPN and CDR2 SVGIG (reference sequence). CDR3 length: 15 residues. V lost 4 bases and J lost 3, with 16 bases in between. CDR3 bases: TGTGCCTGGAAAAACCGGAGTAACATCTACAATGAGCAGTTCTTC. Its translation is CAWKNRSNIYNEQFF. The whole variable domain, remainder taken from reference TRBV30 and TRBJ2-1, is SQTIHQWPATLVQPVGSPLSLECTVEGTSNPNLYWYRQAAGRGLQLLFYSVGIGQISSEVPQNLSASRPQDRQFILSSKKLLLSDSGFYLCAWKNRSNIYNEQFFGPGTRLTVL.